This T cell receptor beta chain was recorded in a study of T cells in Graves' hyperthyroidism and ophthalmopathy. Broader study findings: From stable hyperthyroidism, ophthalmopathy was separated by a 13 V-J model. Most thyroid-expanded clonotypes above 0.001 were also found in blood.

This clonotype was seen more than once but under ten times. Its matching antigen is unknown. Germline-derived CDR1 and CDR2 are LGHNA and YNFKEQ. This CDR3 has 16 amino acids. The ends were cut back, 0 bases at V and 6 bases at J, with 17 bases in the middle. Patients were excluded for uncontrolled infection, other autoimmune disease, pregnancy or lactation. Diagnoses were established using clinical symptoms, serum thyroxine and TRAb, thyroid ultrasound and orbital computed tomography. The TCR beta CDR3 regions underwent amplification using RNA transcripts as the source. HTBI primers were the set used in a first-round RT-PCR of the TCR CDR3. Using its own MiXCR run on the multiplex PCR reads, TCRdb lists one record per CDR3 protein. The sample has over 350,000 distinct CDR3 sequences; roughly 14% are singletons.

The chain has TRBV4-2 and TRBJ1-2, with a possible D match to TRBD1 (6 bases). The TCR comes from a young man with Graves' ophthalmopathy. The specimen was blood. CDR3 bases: TGTGCCAGCAGCCAAGAGGCCACAGCGGAGGGGGATGGCTACACCTTC. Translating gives CASSQEATAEGDGYTF.